The clone carrying this T cell receptor (beta chain) has just a few counts. Its antigen is as yet unknown. The data are from a study of identical twins. Points from the study as a whole: Modelling underestimated the level of out-of-frame TCR alpha sharing observed in monozygotic twins. Clonotypes of the beta chain that were abundant in cord blood carried fewer insertions (memory repertoires showed none).

Germline V gives CDR1 SGHTS, CDR2 YDEGEE. The ends lost 4 bases at V and 3 bases at J; junction bases unmatched: 4. This CDR3 comprises 16 residues. TCRdb re-analysed the 5' RACE reads in MiXCR, keeping a single row per CDR3 protein. The sample lists fewer than 500,000 distinct CDR3 sequences, roughly an eighth occurring once. These data are also associated with another study on yellow fever vaccine responses in identical twins. That report notes: Reported findings indicate that twins' vaccine T cell responses seemed partially convergent, partially personalized.

This chain links TRBV5-8 with TRBJ2-5; 15 positions agree with TRBD2. Sequencing was performed on CD4+ T cells sorted from blood. The source of this sequence is a woman aged 18-30 years in good health. As DNA, the CDR3 is TGTGCCAGCAGCCGCGGACTAGCGGGGGGGAAAGAGACCCAGTACTTC. It translates to CASSRGLAGGKETQYF. The whole variable domain, filled in from reference TRBV5-8 and TRBJ2-5, reads EAGVTQSPTHLIKTRGQQATLRCSPISGHTSVYWYQQALGLGLQFLLWYDEGEERNRGNFPPRFSGRQFPNYSSELNVNALELEDSALYLCASSRGLAGGKETQYFGPGTRLLVL.